This section outlines one TCR beta chain sequence together with its context. What it recognizes is unknown. This table comes from immunoSEQ multiplex PCR, and its TCRdb copy is limited to in-frame clones, with some not included. Here the sample spans fewer than 130,000 clones, about 94% being singletons. Per the germline V gene, CDR1 is SGDLS and CDR2 is YYNGEE. This CDR3 has 15 residues. V was shortened by 0 bases and J by 6 bases, with 15 bases between the two germline ends. These data come from a study of T cell responses to AZD1222 COVID-19 vaccine. Study-level results: Spike-specific TCR depth and breadth grew after two AZD1222 doses. With dominance at 160-218 and 743-854, vaccine-associated CD4 TCRs spanned spike. Clonal diversity was possibly underestimated; the donors were predominantly white British and more often female.

The specimen comprised peripheral blood, sampled on day 0 of AZD1222 vaccination. V and J are TRBV9 and TRBJ1-1; TRBD1 might be the D (6 bases). The clonotype was recovered from an adult in good health. This CDR3 reads CASSVEGGWTAEAFF. The CDR3, as DNA: TGTGCCAGCAGCGTAGAGGGAGGGTGGACAGCTGAAGCTTTCTTT.